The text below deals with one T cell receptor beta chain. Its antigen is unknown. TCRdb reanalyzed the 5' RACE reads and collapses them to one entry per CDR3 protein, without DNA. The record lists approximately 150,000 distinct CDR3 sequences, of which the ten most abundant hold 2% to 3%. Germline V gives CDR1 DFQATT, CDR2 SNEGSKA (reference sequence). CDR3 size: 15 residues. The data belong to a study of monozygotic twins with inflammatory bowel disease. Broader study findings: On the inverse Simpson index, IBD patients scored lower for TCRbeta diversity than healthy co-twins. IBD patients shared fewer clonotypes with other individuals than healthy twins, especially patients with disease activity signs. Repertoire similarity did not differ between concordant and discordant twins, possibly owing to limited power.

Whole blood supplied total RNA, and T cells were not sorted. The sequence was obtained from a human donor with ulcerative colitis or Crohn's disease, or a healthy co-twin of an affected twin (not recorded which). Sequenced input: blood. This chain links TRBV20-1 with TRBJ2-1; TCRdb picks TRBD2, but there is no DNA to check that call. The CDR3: CSARGGLAALNEQFF.